These 20 T cell receptor beta chains share one sample of origin, sequenced in a study of cytomegalovirus exposure and HLA in healthy donors. Repertoires were generated with immunoSEQ multiplex PCR, while TCRdb's copy carries only in-frame clones and drops some. The data contain some 150,000 clones, 87% of them singletons. Sequences were obtained from PBMCs. The receptors were sampled from a man aged 18 to 35 in good health and CMV-seropositive.

There are a few counts of this clone. The chain uses TRBV11-2 and TRBJ2-7; D unclear. The CDR3 totals 10 residues. Between the trimmed V and J ends, which lost 6 bases and 3 bases, there was a span of 3 bases. CDR1 is SGHAT, CDR2 FQNNGV, per germline. The CDR3 nucleotides read TGTGCCAGCAGTTACTACGAGCAGTACTTC. The encoded protein is CASSYYEQYF.

This clone was picked up a small number of times. The V and J genes are TRBV12-5 and TRBJ1-1, with D hard to call. V was pared by 5 bases and J by 9 bases, with 19 bases between. The CDR3 contains 14 residues. The germline V gene encodes CDR1 LGHNT and CDR2 FRNRAP. CDR3 nucleotides: TGTGCTAGTGGTGATTCAGGTACACCCCAAAAAGCTTTCTTT. Protein product: CASGDSGTPQKAFF.

The chain uses TRBV7-8 and TRBJ1-1, with D perhaps TRBD1 (5 bases). The CDR3 spans 14 residues. Germline V lookup: CDR1 SGHVS, CDR2 FQNEAQ. Between the trimmed V and J ends, which lost 5 bases and 6 bases, there was a span of 16 bases. DNA for the CDR3: TGTGCCAGCAGCCCCTGGGGCTATGACGCTGAAGCTTTCTTT. It yields the protein CASSPWGYDAEAFF.

This rearrangement joins TRBV6-1 to TRBJ2-3; 7 bases align to TRBD2. The CDR3 is made up of 13 amino acids. In germline, CDR1 is MNHNS, CDR2 SASEGT. V lost 8 bases and J lost 3; bases outside the gene matches: 5. CDR3 nucleotides: TGTGCCAGCGGGACTAAAGAAACAGATACGCAGTATTTT. This encodes CASGTKETDTQYF.

This chain links TRBV13 with TRBJ2-4; 12 bases align to TRBD2. The CDR3 is 18 amino acids. The trim removed 5 bases at V and 3 bases at J, leaving 11 bases unmatched. Per germline, CDR1 PRHDT and CDR2 FYEKMQ (reference sequence). The CDR3 spells CASSTRTSGNRGKNIQYF. In DNA, the CDR3 is TGTGCCAGCAGCACCCGGACTAGCGGGAACCGCGGCAAAAACATTCAGTACTTC.

In this sample, this clone turned up once. The chain carries TRBV9 and TRBJ2-3; maybe TRBD2 (5 bases). Germline lookup yields CDR1 SGDLS and CDR2 YYNGEE. This CDR3 is 15 amino acids long. Trimming removed 0 bases from V and 2 bases from J, with 10 bases in between. In nucleotides, the CDR3 is TGTGCCAGCAGCGTAGTTACGGGAAACACAGATACGCAGTATTTT. As protein: CASSVVTGNTDTQYF.

The chain joins TRBV2 to TRBJ2-1; possible D gene TRBD1, 5 bases. This CDR3 has 13 amino acids. Between the trimmed V and J ends, which lost 6 bases and 4 bases, there was a span of 10 bases. The germline V gene has CDR1 SNHLY and CDR2 FYNNEI. Written as DNA, the CDR3 is TGTGCCAGCAGGCCGACAGCGTACAATGAGCAGTTCTTC. Protein sequence: CASRPTAYNEQFF.

V is TRBV11-2 and J is TRBJ2-1; the D is unclear. The CDR3 loop spans 15 amino acids. CDR1 is SGHAT and CDR2 is FQNNGV in the germline V gene. The V end lost 0 bases, the J end lost 3 bases, and 9 bases lay between the germline ends. The CDR3 is CASSLDLSGYNEQFF. In DNA, the CDR3 is TGTGCCAGCAGCTTAGATCTCTCGGGCTACAATGAGCAGTTCTTC.

The V and J genes are TRBV28 and TRBJ2-7; 9 bases are shared with TRBD1. There are 13 residues in the CDR3. Germline trimming cut 8 bases from V and 2 bases from J; bases unmatched to any gene: 4. CDR1 and CDR2 (germline): MDHEN, SYDVKM. CDR3 amino acids: CASGGQGTYEQYF. In DNA form, the CDR3 reads TGTGCCAGCGGAGGACAGGGGACCTACGAGCAGTACTTC.

This clone was recorded once. Written as DNA, the CDR3 is TGTGCCAGCAATGACAGGGGGAGGAACACTGAAGCTTTCTTT. Encoded protein: CASNDRGRNTEAFF. The chain has TRBV6-1 and TRBJ1-1, with TRBD1 matching over 9 bases. V dropped 7 bases and J dropped 1; count of bases not matched to a gene: 4. Germline V CDR1 and CDR2: MNHNS, SASEGT. The CDR3 has 14 amino acids.

The chain joins TRBV4-1 to TRBJ1-2, with a tentative D call TRBD1 (5 bases). Germline V CDR1 and CDR2: MGHRA, YSYEKL. V was clipped by 0 bases and J by 4 bases, with 15 bases between them. The CDR3 totals 16 residues. Written as DNA, the CDR3 is TGCGCCAGCAGCCAAGATAACACCGGGGGAACCTATGGCTACACCTTC. Protein: CASSQDNTGGTYGYTF.

The rearrangement links TRBV5-5 to TRBJ2-7, with D maybe TRBD2 (6 bases). Trimming removed 2 bases at V and 0 bases at J, with 12 bases between. The CDR3 length is 15 residues. CDR1 is SGHKS and CDR2 is YYEKEE in the germline V gene (reference sequence). CDR3 sequence reads: CASSLGQGGSYEQYF. CDR3 coding DNA: TGTGCCAGCAGCTTAGGGCAGGGAGGCTCCTACGAGCAGTACTTC.

The gene calls are TRBV2 and TRBJ1-5; D remains unclear. V dropped 1 base and J dropped 1 base, with 14 bases sitting between them. This CDR3 comprises 17 residues. Germline assignment: CDR1 SNHLY and CDR2 FYNNEI. The CDR3: CASSEGIGISSNQPQHF. CDR3 in DNA: TGTGCCAGCAGTGAAGGAATCGGGATATCGAGCAATCAGCCCCAGCATTTT.

This clone was recorded once. This chain connects TRBV11-2 to TRBJ1-3; no firm D call. The CDR3 extends over 15 amino acids. V lost 5 bases, J lost 8 bases, and 19 bases lay in between. Germline values: CDR1 SGHAT, CDR2 FQNNGV. Here the CDR3 reads CASSRFGGLRDTIYF. The DNA of the CDR3 is TGTGCCAGCAGCCGTTTTGGAGGCCTCCGGGACACCATATATTTT.

The chain joins TRBV5-8 to TRBJ1-1; a weak D match, TRBD1 (6 bases). CDR3 size: 15 residues. V lost 3 bases to trimming and J lost 4 bases, with 16 bases between them. Germline V gene lookup returns CDR1 SGHTS and CDR2 YDEGEE. CDR3 nucleotides: TGTGCCAGCAGCTGGCAGCAGGGGATGATCACTGAAGCTTTCTTT. This sequence encodes CASSWQQGMITEAFF.

The chain uses TRBV5-1 and TRBJ2-2, with 10 positions matching TRBD2. This CDR3 is 15 amino acids long. The V gene's germline CDR1 is SGHRS and CDR2 YFSETQ. With V trimmed by 3 bases and J by 2 bases, 1 base remained unmatched. The CDR3 DNA reads TGCGCCAGCAGCTCTAGCGGGAGCAACACCGGGGAGCTGTTTTTT. Residues: CASSSSGSNTGELFF. The full variable domain, in which reference TRBV5-1 and TRBJ2-2 provide the parts outside the CDR3, is KAGVTQTPRYLIKTRGQQVTLSCSPISGHRSVSWYQQTPGQGLQFLFEYFSETQRNKGNFPGRFSGRQFSNSRSEMNVSTLELGDSALYLCASSSSGSNTGELFFGEGSRLTVL.

The rearrangement links TRBV9 to TRBJ2-7; maybe TRBD1 (5 bases). The germline V and J ends were trimmed by 4 bases and 2 bases, with 7 bases remaining between them. This CDR3 has 12 residues. Germline V CDR1 and CDR2: SGDLS, YYNGEE. Written as DNA, the CDR3 is TGTGCCAGCAGCAGGGGCGCCTACGAGCAGTACTTC. It translates to CASSRGAYEQYF.

The chain combines TRBV9 with TRBJ2-3; 8 nucleotides align to TRBD2. The V segment lost 4 bases and the J segment 5 bases; nucleotides outside the gene matches: 12. Germline CDR1 is SGDLS and CDR2 is YYNGEE. This CDR3 contains 16 residues. For the CDR3, the DNA is TGTGCCAGCAGCTTAGGAGGGACTAGGGCCATAGATACGCAGTATTTT. This gives the protein CASSLGGTRAIDTQYF. Full variable domain (remainder filled in from reference TRBV9 and TRBJ2-3): DSGVTQTPKHLITATGQRVTLRCSPRSGDLSVYWYQQSLDQGLQFLIQYYNGEERAKGNILERFSAQQFPDLHSELNLSSLELGDSALYFCASSLGGTRAIDTQYFGPGTRLTVL.

The chain has TRBV7-2 and TRBJ1-5; D unresolved. This CDR3 spans 12 amino acids. Germline assignment: CDR1 SGHTA and CDR2 FQGNSA. Trimming removed 3 bases from V and 4 bases from J, with 4 bases in between. CDR3 nucleotides: TGTGCCAGCAGCTTCGGTAATCAGCCCCAGCATTTT. Its translation: CASSFGNQPQHF.

The chain uses TRBV4-1 and TRBJ2-7, with TRBD1 as a possible D gene (5 bases). The CDR3 loop spans 15 amino acids. V dropped 0 bases and J dropped 1 base, with 10 bases sitting between them. Germline loops: CDR1 MGHRA, CDR2 YSYEKL. The CDR3 spells CASSQDPRTSYEQYF. CDR3 DNA: TGCGCCAGCAGCCAAGATCCCAGGACATCCTACGAGCAGTACTTC.